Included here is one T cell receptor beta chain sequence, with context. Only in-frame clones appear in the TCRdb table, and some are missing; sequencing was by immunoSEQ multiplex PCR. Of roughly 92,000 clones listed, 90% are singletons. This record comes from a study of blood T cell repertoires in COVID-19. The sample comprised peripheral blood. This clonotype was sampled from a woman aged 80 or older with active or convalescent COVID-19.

CDR3 DNA: TGTGCCAGCAGTTATAATAGCAATCAGCCCCAGCATTTT. Its protein product is CASSYNSNQPQHF. This sequence joins TRBV6-2 or TRBV6-3 and TRBJ1-5; D is uncertain. The CDR3 loop spans 13 amino acids. Deletions cut 3 bases from V and 0 bases from J, with 3 bases between. In germline, CDR1 is MNHEY, CDR2 SVGEGT.